A single sample is the source of the 8 T cell receptor beta chains below, sequenced in a study of blood T cell repertoires in COVID-19. Using immunoSEQ multiplex PCR, the repertoire was profiled, and TCRdb retains in-frame clones only, with some absent. The data contain about 59,000 clones, around 70% of them singletons. Material: peripheral blood. The receptors derive from a woman between 65 and 79 years old with acute or convalescent COVID-19.

The rearrangement uses TRBV28 and TRBJ1-6; D uncertain. This CDR3 has 16 residues. Germline V gives CDR1 MDHEN, CDR2 SYDVKM. V lost 3 bases and J 0 bases, leaving 9 bases between the germline ends. This CDR3 reads CASSFPTSSYNSPLHF. The CDR3 DNA reads TGTGCCAGCAGTTTCCCGACAAGCTCCTATAATTCACCCCTCCACTTT.

This clone appeared many times. V gene TRBV27 combines with J gene TRBJ2-1; TRBD1 is a possible D gene (5 bases). CDR3 size: 12 residues. Germline lookup yields CDR1 MNHEY and CDR2 SMNVEV (reference sequence). V lost 8 bases, J lost 6 bases, and 11 bases lay in between. CDR3 nucleotides: TGTGCCAGCGCAAAGGGGCTCAATGAGCAGTTCTTC. Its protein product is CASAKGLNEQFF.

The V gene is TRBV18, the J gene TRBJ2-5; 14 bases agree with TRBD2. Germline V CDR1 and CDR2: KGHSH, LQKENI. The length of the CDR3 is 18 residues. V was pared by 6 bases and J by 2 bases, with 11 bases of the junction left unmatched. The DNA for the CDR3 is TGTGCCAGCTCCCTCGGACTAGCGGGGGGCCCTCGACAAGAGACCCAGTACTTC. Its translation is CASSLGLAGGPRQETQYF.

This chain uses TRBV5-4 with TRBJ2-1, with 8 bases that match TRBD2. CDR3 length equals 14 residues. With 4 bases clipped from V and 7 bases from J, the junction kept 7 bases outside the gene matches. CDR1 and CDR2 (germline): SGHNT, YYREEE (reference sequence). The CDR3 bases are TGTGCCAGCAGCCCCGGGACTAGGGGGAATGAGCAGTTCTTC. Its translation is CASSPGTRGNEQFF.

This clone was found a few times. J is TRBJ2-2 and V is TRBV5-4, with TRBD2 as a possible D gene (5 bases). Germline V CDR1 and CDR2: SGHNT, YYREEE (reference sequence). V gave up 9 bases and J gave up 1 base, with 16 bases separating them. This CDR3 has 15 amino acids. The CDR3 reads CATTRRGQNTGELFF. CDR3 coding DNA: TGTGCCACCACGCGTCGAGGGCAGAACACCGGGGAGCTGTTTTTT.

By sample share, this clone is medium-sized. The chain combines TRBV10-1 with TRBJ2-4, with 10 bases fitting TRBD1. There are 14 residues in the CDR3. CDR1 and CDR2 from the germline V gene are WNHNN and SYGVQD (reference sequence). The V and J ends lost 5 bases and 7 bases, in that order; junction bases with no gene match: 5. The CDR3 region has the DNA TGCGCCAGCAGTACTGGGACAGGGGAGAACATTCAGTACTTC. It encodes CASSTGTGENIQYF.

V usage is TRBV5-6 and J usage is TRBJ1-4; D call uncertain. Per germline, CDR1 SGHDT and CDR2 YYEEEE. This CDR3 comprises 13 residues. Trimming cost V 3 bases and J 7 bases, with 10 bases left between them. Here the CDR3 DNA reads TGTGCCAGCAGCTCCCGGGTTACTGAAAAACTGTTTTTT. Translated: CASSSRVTEKLFF.

The chain employs TRBV5-1 and TRBJ1-2; 11 nucleotides line up with TRBD1. Trimming took 2 bases from V and 2 from J; bases not matched to a gene: 14. The CDR3 has 19 amino acids. Germline CDR1 SGHRS, CDR2 YFSETQ. CDR3 DNA: TGCGCCAGCAGCTTCCGGAACTGGGGACAGGGGGGCCCGAACTATGGCTACACCTTC. Protein sequence: CASSFRNWGQGGPNYGYTF.